The 21 T cell receptor beta chains below come from one sample, sequenced in a study of T cell changes during pregnancy in multiple sclerosis. Libraries were prepared by immunoSEQ multiplex PCR; TCRdb keeps only in-frame clonotypes and omits some of them. This table has about 76,000 clones, roughly 90% appearing once. The starting material was peripheral blood, obtained in the first trimester of pregnancy. These receptors were collected from a female donor in good health, enrolled as a control in a pregnancy study.

The chain is built from TRBV11-3 and TRBJ1-1; D not resolved. CDR1 SGHNT and CDR2 YENEEA come from the germline V gene. There are 16 residues in the CDR3. Trimming removed 3 bases from V and 0 bases from J, with 14 bases in between. CDR3 sequence (DNA): TGTGCCAGCAGCTTCGGTTTAAAGCTCTTGAACACTGAAGCTTTCTTT. Translating gives CASSFGLKLLNTEAFF. The full variable domain, rest sourced from reference TRBV11-3 and TRBJ1-1, is EAGVVQSPRYKIIEKKQPVAFWCNPISGHNTLYWYLQNLGQGPELLIRYENEEAVDDSQLPKDRFSAERLKGVDSTLKIQPAELGDSAVYLCASSFGLKLLNTEAFFGQGTRLTVV.

The chain couples TRBV6-1 to TRBJ1-5; 9 bases line up with TRBD1. This CDR3 spans 15 amino acids. Trimming cost V 4 bases and J 7 bases; bases outside gene matches: 8. Germline V gene data show CDR1 as MNHNS and CDR2 as SASEGT. CDR3 DNA sequence: TGTGCCAGCAGTGTAAAACAGGGGGCGCGGCAGCCCCAGCATTTT. This sequence encodes CASSVKQGARQPQHF.

The sample holds a few counts of this clone. The V and J genes are TRBV9 and TRBJ1-1; possibly TRBD1 for D (5 bases). This CDR3 contains 14 residues. The ends were cut back, 1 base at V and 0 bases at J, with 7 bases in the middle. Germline loops: CDR1 SGDLS, CDR2 YYNGEE. CDR3 region: CASSVRQMNTEAFF. The CDR3 DNA is TGTGCCAGCAGCGTAAGACAGATGAACACTGAAGCTTTCTTT.

The chain recombines TRBV7-9 with TRBJ2-1; no definite D call. CDR3 size: 15 residues. Deletions cut 1 base from V and 2 bases from J, with 9 bases between. Germline CDR1 is SEHNR and CDR2 is FQNEAQ (reference sequence). The CDR3 DNA is TGTGCCAGCAGCTTAGATTTAGAGGCCTACAATGAGCAGTTCTTC. Protein: CASSLDLEAYNEQFF.

The chain carries TRBV19 and TRBJ2-4; 9 nucleotides line up with TRBD1. This CDR3 spans 11 amino acids. V lost 11 bases and J lost 7; bases outside the gene matches: 3. The V gene's germline CDR1 is LNHDA and CDR2 SQIVND (reference sequence). CDR3 sequence reads: CASGQGNIQYF. CDR3 nucleotides: TGTGCCTCCGGACAGGGGAACATTCAGTACTTC.

The J gene is TRBJ2-2, the V gene TRBV7-2; 7 bases are shared with TRBD1. Trimming removed 4 bases from V and 4 bases from J; junction bases left unmatched: 6. This CDR3 has 15 residues. The germline CDR1 and CDR2 sequences are SGHTA and FQGNSA. CDR3 region: CASSYGPGGTGELFF. DNA of the CDR3: TGTGCCAGCAGCTACGGGCCAGGGGGCACCGGGGAGCTGTTTTTT.

The CDR3: CASSVSGAGGGEKLFF. The CDR3 bases are TGTGCCAGCAGTGTATCCGGGGCAGGGGGCGGTGAAAAACTGTTTTTT. The chain uses TRBV6-1 and TRBJ1-4; 8 nucleotides align to TRBD1. The CDR3 sequence is 16 residues long. V lost 4 bases to trimming and J lost 7 bases; unmatched junction nucleotides: 11. The germline gives CDR1 MNHNS, CDR2 SASEGT.

V gene TRBV2 combines with J gene TRBJ1-4, with a weak D call TRBD1 (6 bases). The CDR3 is made up of 14 amino acids. V lost 9 bases and J 0 bases, leaving 11 bases between the germline ends. Germline V gene lookup returns CDR1 SNHLY and CDR2 FYNNEI. Here the CDR3 reads CARPGHPTNEKLFF. The CDR3 region has the DNA TGTGCCAGACCGGGACACCCAACTAATGAAAAACTGTTTTTT. Variable domain in full (rest from reference TRBV2 and TRBJ1-4): EPEVTQTPSHQVTQMGQEVILRCVPISNHLYFYWYRQILGQKVEFLVSFYNNEISEKSEIFDDQFSVERPDGSNFTLKIRSTKLEDSAMYFCARPGHPTNEKLFFGSGTQLSVL.

The chain couples TRBV4-2 to TRBJ1-2, with 8 bases identical to TRBD1. The CDR3 has 15 residues. Unmatched junction bases numbered 8, after V lost 2 bases and J lost 6 bases. Germline CDR1 and CDR2: LGHNA and YNFKEQ. CDR3 nucleotide sequence: TGTGCCAGCAGCCAAACAGGGGGAGGGTGGAATGGCTACACCTTC. Amino acids: CASSQTGGGWNGYTF.

As DNA, the CDR3 is TGCGCCAGCAGCCAAGGAACGGCAGGAACTGGCTACACCTTC. Translated: CASSQGTAGTGYTF. The chain carries TRBV4-1 and TRBJ1-2, with D unclear. The CDR3 spans 14 residues. Germline V lookup: CDR1 MGHRA, CDR2 YSYEKL. Trimming left V 1 base short and J 7 bases short, with 13 bases between.

The CDR3: CASSLGGGIEAFF. The CDR3 DNA sequence: TGCGCCAGCAGCTTGGGGGGGGGCATTGAAGCTTTCTTT. The chain has TRBV5-1 and TRBJ1-1; D may be TRBD1 (6 bases). Germline-derived CDR1 and CDR2 are SGHRS and YFSETQ. The CDR3 is made up of 13 amino acids. V lost 0 bases and J 7 bases, leaving 10 bases between the germline ends.

V usage is TRBV19 and J usage is TRBJ2-7; D not certain. V was clipped by 3 bases and J by 2 bases, with 8 bases between them. Germline lookup yields CDR1 LNHDA and CDR2 SQIVND (reference sequence). This CDR3 has 13 residues. For the CDR3, the DNA is TGTGCCAGTAGTATTAACCGGGCCTACGAGCAGTACTTC. Residues: CASSINRAYEQYF.

The chain joins TRBV7-9 to TRBJ2-1; TRBD2 agrees at 13 bases. The germline V gene has CDR1 SEHNR and CDR2 FQNEAQ (reference sequence). The junction had 4 bases not matched to a gene; V was cut back by 5 bases and J by 6 bases. The CDR3 is 15 amino acids. The CDR3 DNA reads TGTGCCAGCAGCATACTAGCGGGAGGGTCCAATGAGCAGTTCTTC. Its protein is CASSILAGGSNEQFF.

This chain joins TRBV27 and TRBJ1-2; TRBD1 aligns across 7 bases. The V gene end was trimmed by 6 bases and the J gene end by 4 bases; junction bases not matched to a gene: 8. Germline V gene lookup returns CDR1 MNHEY and CDR2 SMNVEV (reference sequence). This CDR3 region has 14 residues. The CDR3 nucleotides are TGTGCCAGCAGGCAGCAAGGACAGGTCTATGGCTACACCTTC. It encodes CASRQQGQVYGYTF.

The rearrangement joins TRBV28 to TRBJ2-7; perhaps TRBD1 as D (5 bases). The CDR3 runs to 12 residues. Germline lookup yields CDR1 MDHEN and CDR2 SYDVKM. The V and J ends lost 7 bases and 10 bases respectively, with 17 bases between them. For the CDR3, the DNA is TGTGCCAGCAACCAACCCGACAGAAGACAGTACTTC. Translated: CASNQPDRRQYF. Combining the CDR3 with reference TRBV28 and TRBJ2-7 gives the whole variable domain DVKVTQSSRYLVKRTGEKVFLECVQDMDHENMFWYRQDPGLGLRLIYFSYDVKMKEKGDIPEGYSVSREKKERFSLILESASTNQTSMYLCASNQPDRRQYFGPGTRLTVT.

Here the CDR3 DNA reads TGTGCCAGCAGCTGGGGGACAGGGGGGATCAATGAGCAGTTCTTC. Its translation: CASSWGTGGINEQFF. This chain connects TRBV5-6 to TRBJ2-1, with 11 bases lining up with TRBD1. The trim removed 3 bases at V and 6 bases at J, leaving 5 bases unmatched. CDR3 length: 15 residues. Germline CDR1 and CDR2: SGHDT and YYEEEE.

The chain uses TRBV5-4 and TRBJ2-2, with 10 bases aligning to TRBD1. The length of the CDR3 is 15 residues. Germline loops: CDR1 SGHNT, CDR2 YYREEE (reference sequence). J gave up 7 bases and V 4 bases, and 7 bases lay outside the gene matches. CDR3 protein: CASSHTGTGDGELFF. CDR3 nucleotide sequence: TGTGCCAGCAGCCACACAGGGACAGGGGACGGGGAGCTGTTTTTT.

V is TRBV6-4 and J is TRBJ2-1; 9 bases fit TRBD1. There are 15 residues in the CDR3. Trimming at V came to 2 bases and at J to 9 bases, leaving 8 bases not matched to a gene. CDR1 and CDR2 from the germline V gene are MRHNA and SNTAGT. The CDR3 DNA is TGTGCCAGCAGTGACCCCGGGACAGGGACGTTTGAGCAGTTCTTC. Protein product: CASSDPGTGTFEQFF.

The table lists this clone with a count of one. The V gene is TRBV10-2, the J gene TRBJ2-3, with D perhaps matching TRBD1 (6 bases). CDR3 length: 15 residues. Deletions cut 2 bases from V and 5 bases from J, with 14 bases between. Germline V gene lookup returns CDR1 WSHSY and CDR2 SAAADI. The CDR3 DNA follows: TGCGCCAGCAGTGAGGGGGACACGCGAGGAGATACGCAGTATTTT. It specifies CASSEGDTRGDTQYF.

This clone was seen once. The chain joins TRBV5-4 to TRBJ2-3; TRBD1 might be the D (6 bases). The CDR3 sequence is 15 residues long. V was clipped by 0 bases and J by 2 bases, with 10 bases between them. In germline, CDR1 is SGHNT, CDR2 YYREEE (reference sequence). The CDR3 bases are TGTGCCAGCAGCTTGGGGGGGCAGAACACAGATACGCAGTATTTT. Protein: CASSLGGQNTDTQYF.

The chain is built from TRBV27 and TRBJ1-1; no clear D. In germline, CDR1 is MNHEY, CDR2 SMNVEV (reference sequence). V was cut by 7 bases and J by 1 base, with 16 bases left in between. CDR3 length equals 15 residues. In DNA, the CDR3 is TGTGCCAGCACCCCATCGGCCGGGTCGAACACTGAAGCTTTCTTT. This codes for CASTPSAGSNTEAFF.